This T cell receptor beta chain was captured by sequencing in a study of CD8+ T cells in alopecia areata. Germline V gene data show CDR1 as GTSNPN and CDR2 as SVGIG (reference sequence). V was trimmed by 8 bases and J by 0 bases, leaving 8 bases between them. The CDR3 runs to 12 residues. Noted treatment: oral pan-JAK inhibitor, 5-10 mg twice daily. This clone was seen just once. After isolation, RNA underwent reverse transcription to generate cDNA as the sequencing template. Repertoires were generated with immunoSEQ multiplex PCR, while TCRdb's copy carries only in-frame clones and drops some. The sample includes under 200,000 clones, just over 65% of them seen just once.

The chain couples TRBV30 to TRBJ2-1, with D tentatively TRBD1 (6 bases). The sequence was collected from a human donor with alopecia areata. The sequenced sample was CD4+ T cells sorted from blood, obtained at week 4, from a patient treated with tofacitinib. The DNA of the CDR3 is TGTGCCCTGGACAGCTCCTACAATGAGCAGTTCTTC. Its translation is CALDSSYNEQFF.